This entry describes one TCR beta chain. The antigen remains unidentified. This sample was included in a study of T cell responses to AZD1222 COVID-19 vaccine. Study conclusions and caveats: Samples come after the peak T cell response, not at day 14. Of the AZD1222 recipients, only five to seven were seropositive at baseline. Reports say nearly half of spike-specific TCRs go after unmutated variant regions.

TCRdb keeps only in-frame clones here, not all; method: immunoSEQ multiplex PCR. Among under 35,000 clones listed, 75% to 90% were seen once. This CDR3 spans 15 amino acids. Trimming took 2 bases from V and 2 from J; bases not matched to a gene: 7. Germline-derived CDR1 and CDR2 are SQVTM and ANQGSEA. The sequence came from an adult in good health. The chain combines TRBV29-1 with TRBJ1-1, with TRBD1 identical over 8 bases. This specimen was peripheral blood, taken on day 0 of AZD1222 vaccination. For the CDR3, the DNA is TGCAGCGTTGAAAACCCTGGACAGGGCAACACTGAAGCTTTCTTT. Its protein is CSVENPGQGNTEAFF.